This is a list of T cell receptor beta chains from one sample in a study of blood T cell repertoires in COVID-19. TCRdb's table, derived via immunoSEQ multiplex PCR, lists solely in-frame clones and lacks some. The data show about 190,000 clones, almost 90% seen once. The sample consisted of peripheral blood. These receptors were obtained from a man between 45 and 60 years old with acute or convalescent COVID-19. The conserved cysteine and the conserved F or W are not part of the CDR3 here. Fields, in order: V gene, CDR3 protein.

v_gene: TRBV12-3/TRBV12-4; CDR3aa: ASSQGGQPQH
v_gene: TRBV9; CDR3aa: ASSVGGQGNTEAF
v_gene: TRBV3-1/TRBV3-2; CDR3aa: ASSQSGGTDTQY
v_gene: TRBV9; CDR3aa: ASSPDGLGEAF
v_gene: TRBV13; CDR3aa: ASSSTSGGASGTDTQY
v_gene: TRBV27; CDR3aa: ASSLSSFSGANVLT
v_gene: TRBV5-4; CDR3aa: ASSLRSGTGGNTEAF
v_gene: TRBV9; CDR3aa: ASSVDQGPRAF
v_gene: TRBV18; CDR3aa: ASSPTGWTNQPQH
v_gene: TRBV19; CDR3aa: ASTMTGRAF
v_gene: TRBV28; CDR3aa: ASSPTGDDQPQH
v_gene: TRBV5-1; CDR3aa: ASSQDRSRNTEAF
v_gene: TRBV7-8; CDR3aa: ASSHDRAGGPGNEQF
v_gene: TRBV6-5; CDR3aa: ASRGGGSNQPQH
v_gene: TRBV9; CDR3aa: ASSVAGGELNEKLF
v_gene: TRBV29-1; CDR3aa: SVHPRGETFTDTQY
v_gene: TRBV5-1; CDR3aa: ASISSVGGNEQF
v_gene: TRBV4-1; CDR3aa: ASRGTVGAYEQY
v_gene: TRBV19; CDR3aa: ASRGQSAVYGYT
v_gene: TRBV15; CDR3aa: ATSRPGTSYNEQF
v_gene: TRBV7-7; CDR3aa: ASSLNQGNNEQF
v_gene: TRBV27; CDR3aa: ASSLSLASDYEQY
v_gene: TRBV6-5; CDR3aa: ASSYSGRQSEQF
v_gene: TRBV5-8; CDR3aa: ASSHRTGAVGEQF